One and the same sample provided the 10 T cell receptor beta chains below, sequenced in a study of early T cells in non-severe SARS-CoV-2 infection. TCRdb itself ran the 5' RACE reads through MiXCR, one entry per CDR3 protein. The table records approximately 70,000 distinct CDR3 sequences, around 10% of them present only once. Sample: whole blood, taken at baseline. Receptors were obtained from an adult who was a healthcare worker with PCR-confirmed SARS-CoV-2 infection or an uninfected control (not recorded which).

This clonotype was recorded a few times. The J gene is TRBJ1-3, the V gene TRBV12-3 or TRBV12-4, with TRBD1 as a possible D gene (6 bases). Trimming took 6 bases from V and 0 from J, leaving 15 bases between them. The length of the CDR3 is 16 residues. CDR3 loop: CASSPRGQISGNTIYF. The CDR3 bases are TGTGCCAGCAGCCCAAGAGGACAGATCTCTGGAAACACCATATATTTT.

A few counts support this clonotype. The V call is TRBV5-4, the J call TRBJ2-7; no firm D call. Per the germline V gene, CDR1 is SGHNT and CDR2 is YYREEE (reference sequence). The length of the CDR3 is 11 residues. V was clipped by 4 bases and J by 3 bases, with 5 bases between them. DNA of the CDR3: TGTGCCAGCAGCCGAAACTACGAGCAGTACTTC. Its translation is CASSRNYEQYF.

Many counts were recorded for this clonotype. The genes are TRBV6-1 and TRBJ1-6; 9 nucleotides align to TRBD1. CDR1 MNHNS and CDR2 SASEGT come from the germline V gene. This CDR3 spans 14 amino acids. Trimming cost V 7 bases and J 14 bases; bases outside gene matches: 12. CDR3 amino acids: CASTTRDRAITLHF. CDR3 in DNA: TGTGCCAGCACCACCCGGGACAGGGCCATCACCCTCCACTTT.

CDR3 sequence: CASSYPVGSGEAFF. In DNA form, the CDR3 reads TGTGCCAGCAGTTACCCCGTGGGCTCCGGGGAAGCTTTCTTT. The chain employs TRBV6-2 or TRBV6-3 and TRBJ1-1; D is unresolved. This CDR3 has 14 residues. The V and J ends lost 2 bases and 8 bases respectively, with 15 bases between them. Germline V CDR1 and CDR2: MNHEY, SVGEGT.

There are many counts of this clonotype. The chain recombines TRBV5-1 with TRBJ2-2; D may be TRBD2 (5 bases). The germline V gene has CDR1 SGHRS and CDR2 YFSETQ. The V end was cut by 3 bases, the J end by 5 bases, with 8 bases between. The CDR3 loop spans 13 amino acids. The DNA of the CDR3 is TGCGCCAGCAGCTACGGGGTTACCGGGGAGCTGTTTTTT. It translates to CASSYGVTGELFF.

In its sample, this clonotype was seen many times. The chain uses TRBV6-6 and TRBJ2-3; TRBD2 is a possible D gene (6 bases). CDR1 is MNHNY and CDR2 is SVGAGI in the germline V gene (reference sequence). Trimming pared 7 bases from V and 3 bases from J, leaving 11 bases between. The CDR3 runs 13 residues. CDR3: CASKWGETDTQYF. The DNA of the CDR3 is TGTGCCAGCAAATGGGGGGAAACAGATACGCAGTATTTT.

This clonotype was seen repeatedly, ten times or more. The chain uses TRBV4-1 and TRBJ2-6, with 12 bases fitting TRBD1. J lost 1 base, V lost 5 bases, and 6 bases had no gene match. In germline, CDR1 is MGHRA, CDR2 YSYEKL. CDR3 length: 18 residues. CDR3 DNA sequence: TGCGCCAGCAGCATTCCGGGACAGGGGGCGTCTGGGGCCAACGTCCTGACTTTC. Amino acid sequence: CASSIPGQGASGANVLTF.

The V gene is TRBV30, the J gene TRBJ1-2; no firm D call. Trimming removed 2 bases at V and 8 bases at J, with 18 bases between. Germline V gene sequence: CDR1 GTSNPN, CDR2 SVGIG (reference sequence). The CDR3 contains 14 residues. Written as DNA, the CDR3 is TGTGCCTGGAGTCGTAACGCCGGGATTCAGGGCTACACCTTC. It codes for CAWSRNAGIQGYTF.

The sample holds a few counts of this clonotype. The rearrangement joins TRBV10-3 to TRBJ1-5; D perhaps matches TRBD1 (5 bases). The germline V and J ends were trimmed by 2 bases and 6 bases, with 14 bases remaining between them. The CDR3 is made up of 15 amino acids. CDR1 and CDR2 (germline): ENHRY, SYGVKD. This CDR3 is CAISERLGDVQPQHF. As DNA, the CDR3 is TGTGCCATCAGTGAGCGGCTAGGGGACGTTCAGCCCCAGCATTTT.

This clonotype was counted at least ten times. The rearrangement uses TRBV27 and TRBJ2-7; D is undetermined. V gave up 5 bases and J gave up 3 bases, with 14 bases separating them. In germline, CDR1 is MNHEY, CDR2 SMNVEV (reference sequence). There are 14 residues in the CDR3. The CDR3 nucleotides are TGTGCCAGCAGTCCCCCAAGTGATTTCTACGAGCAGTACTTC. It encodes CASSPPSDFYEQYF.